Below, 3 T cell receptor beta chains from the same sample are listed, as sequenced in a study of T cells in tuberculosis. Thawed, overnight-rested PBMC were stained with GMM-loaded CD1B tetramer, viability dye and anti-CD3, then sorted. C32 glucose monomycolate from Rhodococcus equi was loaded onto the CD1B tetramers. TCRdb keeps only in-frame clones here, not all; method: immunoSEQ multiplex PCR. The sample holds tens of thousands of clones, approximately 91% seen once. Sample: CD1b-GMM tetramer-negative cells sorted from PBMCs. These receptors all come from an adult woman with latent tuberculosis.

The chain couples TRBV10-2 to TRBJ1-1; 11 positions agree with TRBD1. This CDR3 has 16 residues. CDR1 WSHSY and CDR2 SAAADI come from the germline V gene. The V segment lost 4 bases and the J segment 1 base; nucleotides outside the gene matches: 5. The CDR3, as DNA: TGCGCCAGCAGTGGAGGGACAGGGGGACCGAACACTGAAGCTTTCTTT. This codes for CASSGGTGGPNTEAFF.

The chain joins TRBV6-6 to TRBJ1-6, with a possible D match to TRBD1 (6 bases). Germline V gene lookup returns CDR1 MNHNY and CDR2 SVGAGI (reference sequence). This CDR3 has 13 amino acids. The V and J ends lost 6 bases and 5 bases respectively, with 8 bases between them. The CDR3 is CASRTGNNSPLHF. DNA for the CDR3: TGTGCCAGCAGAACAGGGAATAATTCACCCCTCCACTTT.

V is TRBV2 and J is TRBJ1-1, with D unclear. Trimming shortened V by 10 bases and J by 5 bases, and 11 bases separated the two germline ends. CDR1 and CDR2 (germline): SNHLY, FYNNEI. The CDR3 sequence is 11 residues long. The DNA for the CDR3 is TGTGCCATTAGCGGTAGGACTGAAGCTTTCTTT. Translating it yields CAISGRTEAFF.